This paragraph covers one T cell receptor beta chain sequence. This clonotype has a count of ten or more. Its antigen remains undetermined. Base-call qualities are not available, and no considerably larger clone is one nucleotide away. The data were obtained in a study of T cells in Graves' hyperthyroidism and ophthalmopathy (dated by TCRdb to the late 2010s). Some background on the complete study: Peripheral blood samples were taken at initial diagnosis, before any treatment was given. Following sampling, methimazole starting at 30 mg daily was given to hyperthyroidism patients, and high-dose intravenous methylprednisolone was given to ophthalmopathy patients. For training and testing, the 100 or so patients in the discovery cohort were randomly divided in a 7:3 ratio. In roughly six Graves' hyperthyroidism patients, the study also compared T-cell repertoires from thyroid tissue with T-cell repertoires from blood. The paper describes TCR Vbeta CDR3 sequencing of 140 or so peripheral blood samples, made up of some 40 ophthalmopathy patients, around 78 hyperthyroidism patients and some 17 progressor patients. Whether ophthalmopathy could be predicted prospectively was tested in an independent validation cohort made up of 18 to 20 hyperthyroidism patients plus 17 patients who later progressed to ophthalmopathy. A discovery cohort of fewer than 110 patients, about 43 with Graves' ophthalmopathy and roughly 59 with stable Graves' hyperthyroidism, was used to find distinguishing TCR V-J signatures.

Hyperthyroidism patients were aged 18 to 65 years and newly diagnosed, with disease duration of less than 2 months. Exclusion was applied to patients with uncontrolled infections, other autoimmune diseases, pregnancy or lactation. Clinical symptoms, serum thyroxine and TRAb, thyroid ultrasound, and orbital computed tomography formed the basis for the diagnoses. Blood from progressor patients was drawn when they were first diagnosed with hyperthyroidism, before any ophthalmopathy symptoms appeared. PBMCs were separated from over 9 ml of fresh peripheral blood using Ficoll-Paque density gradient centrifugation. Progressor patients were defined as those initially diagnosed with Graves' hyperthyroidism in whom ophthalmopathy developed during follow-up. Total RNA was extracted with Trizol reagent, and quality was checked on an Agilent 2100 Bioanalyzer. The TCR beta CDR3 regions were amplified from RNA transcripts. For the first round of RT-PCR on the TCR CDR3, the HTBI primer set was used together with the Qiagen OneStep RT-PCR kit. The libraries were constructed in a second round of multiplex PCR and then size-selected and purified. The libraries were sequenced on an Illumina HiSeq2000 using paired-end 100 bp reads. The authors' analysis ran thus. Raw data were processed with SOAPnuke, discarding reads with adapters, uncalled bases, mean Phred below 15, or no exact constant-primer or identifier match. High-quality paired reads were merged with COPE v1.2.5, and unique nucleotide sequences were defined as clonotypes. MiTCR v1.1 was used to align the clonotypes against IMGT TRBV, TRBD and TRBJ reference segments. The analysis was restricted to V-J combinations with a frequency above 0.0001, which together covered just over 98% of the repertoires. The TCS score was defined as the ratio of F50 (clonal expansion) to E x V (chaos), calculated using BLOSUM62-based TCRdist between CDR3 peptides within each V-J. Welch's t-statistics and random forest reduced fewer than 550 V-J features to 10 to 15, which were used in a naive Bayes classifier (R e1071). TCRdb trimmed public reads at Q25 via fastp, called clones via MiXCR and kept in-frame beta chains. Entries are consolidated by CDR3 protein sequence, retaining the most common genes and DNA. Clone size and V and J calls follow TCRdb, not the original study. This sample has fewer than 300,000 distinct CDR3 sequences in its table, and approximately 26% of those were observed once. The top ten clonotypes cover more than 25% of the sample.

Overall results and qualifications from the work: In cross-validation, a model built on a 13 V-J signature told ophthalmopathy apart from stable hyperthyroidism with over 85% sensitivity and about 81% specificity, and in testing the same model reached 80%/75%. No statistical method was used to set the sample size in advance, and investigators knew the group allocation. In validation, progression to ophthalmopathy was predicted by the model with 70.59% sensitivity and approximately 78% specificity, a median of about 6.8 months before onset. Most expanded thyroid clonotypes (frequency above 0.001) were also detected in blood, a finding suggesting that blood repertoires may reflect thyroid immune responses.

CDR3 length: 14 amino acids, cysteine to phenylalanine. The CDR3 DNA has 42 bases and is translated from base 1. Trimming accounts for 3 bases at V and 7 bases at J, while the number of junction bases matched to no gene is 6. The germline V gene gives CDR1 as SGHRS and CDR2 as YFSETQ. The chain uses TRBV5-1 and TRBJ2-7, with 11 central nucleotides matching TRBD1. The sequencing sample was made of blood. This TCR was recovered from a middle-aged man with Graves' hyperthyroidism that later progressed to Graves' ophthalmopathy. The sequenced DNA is TGCGCCAGCAGCTCCGGGACAGGGGGACAAGAGCAGTACTTC. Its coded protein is CASSSGTGGQEQYF. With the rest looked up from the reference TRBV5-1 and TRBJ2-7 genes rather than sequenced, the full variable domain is KAGVTQTPRYLIKTRGQQVTLSCSPISGHRSVSWYQQTPGQGLQFLFEYFSETQRNKGNFPGRFSGRQFSNSRSEMNVSTLELGDSALYLCASSSGTGGQEQYFGPGTRLTVT.